This is a list of T cell receptor beta chains from one sample in a study of T cell clones after liver transplantation. Data came from immunoSEQ multiplex PCR; TCRdb stores just in-frame clones and leaves some out. This sample has 20,000 to 25,000 clones; 93% occur once, and the top ten carry roughly 25%. The specimen was CD8+ T cells from blood, collected about 25 months after liver transplant. These receptors were taken from a human patient who received a liver transplant. The graft donor may account for some of the T cells. CDR3s include the opening cysteine and the closing phenylalanine or tryptophan. The D gene is left open where the match is weak. Expanded clones are given a class, and other clones once, few, many or no size at all.

j_call	d_call	v_call	clone_size	cdr3_nt	cdr3_aa
TRBJ2-1	-	TRBV11-3	-	TGTGCCAGCAGCCCCACAGGGACCTACAATGAGCAGTTCTTC	CASSPTGTYNEQFF
TRBJ1-1	TRBD1	TRBV5-4	-	TGTGCCAGCAGCCTCGGGACAGGGGAAGCTTTCTTT	CASSLGTGEAFF
TRBJ1-2	-	TRBV7-9	-	TGTGCCAGCAGCGAATCTTCCGTCTATGGCTACACCTTC	CASSESSVYGYTF
TRBJ2-1	-	TRBV6-1	-	TGTGCCAGCAGTGCGATCCGGGGCTTCAACAATGAGCAGTTCTTC	CASSAIRGFNNEQFF
TRBJ1-5	TRBD1	TRBV11-2	-	TGTGCCAGCAGTCCAGGGGGCTCGAATCAGCCCCAGCATTTT	CASSPGGSNQPQHF
TRBJ1-2	-	TRBV9	-	TGTGCCAGCAGCGTAGTAGGAGGCGGCTACACCTTC	CASSVVGGGYTF
TRBJ1-2	TRBD1	TRBV7-6	few	TGTGCCAGCAGCCCCGACAGGGTAGGCTACACCTTC	CASSPDRVGYTF
TRBJ2-3	TRBD1	TRBV5-6	-	TGTGCCAGCAGCCCAGGACAGGGGGTAGATACGCAGTATTTT	CASSPGQGVDTQYF
TRBJ1-3	-	TRBV9	-	TGTGCCAGCAGCGTAGAAGGGTCAGGAAACACCATATATTTT	CASSVEGSGNTIYF
TRBJ1-2	TRBD1	TRBV4-1	once	TGCGCCAGCAGCCCGGGACAGGGAAGTCTTGGCTACACCTTC	CASSPGQGSLGYTF
TRBJ2-5	-	TRBV21-1	-	TGTGCCAGCAGCGGGGTACCCCCTAGGGAGACCCAGTACTTC	CASSGVPPRETQYF
TRBJ2-5	-	TRBV6-1	-	TGTGCCAGCAGTGATTCCCTAGCGAAGGGATTCCATGAGACCCAGTACTTC	CASSDSLAKGFHETQYF
TRBJ2-7	TRBD1	TRBV28	once	TGTGCCAGCAGGAACTTAGGGACAGACACCTCCTACGAGCAGTACTTC	CASRNLGTDTSYEQYF
TRBJ2-7	TRBD1	TRBV11-3	-	TGTGCCAGCAGCAGACAGGGAACCTACGAGCAGTACTTC	CASSRQGTYEQYF
TRBJ2-3	-	TRBV4-3	-	TGCGCCAGCAGTAGTGGAGATACGCAGTATTTT	CASSSGDTQYF
TRBJ2-7	TRBD2	TRBV5-4	-	TGTGCCAGCAGCATTGGCGTGGCTAGCGGGAGGGCCGTATCCTACGAGCAGTACTTC	CASSIGVASGRAVSYEQYF
TRBJ2-3	TRBD2	TRBV2	-	TGTGCCAGCAGTGAAATGGCGGGAGGGAGCACAGATACGCAGTATTTT	CASSEMAGGSTDTQYF
TRBJ2-3	-	TRBV5-4	-	TGTGCCAGCAGCTCTGAGCGGCCCAGCACAGATACGCAGTATTTT	CASSSERPSTDTQYF
TRBJ1-1	TRBD1	TRBV27	-	TGTGCCAGCAGTTCCGGTCCCGGGACAGGGACGGGGATTGAAGCTTTCTTT	CASSSGPGTGTGIEAFF
TRBJ2-5	-	TRBV13	-	TGTGCCAGCAGCTTCGAGGGGAAGCCCCAGTACTTC	CASSFEGKPQYF
TRBJ1-1	-	TRBV7-9	-	TGTGCCAGCAGCCAAATTGGGACGTTGAACACTGAAGCTTTCTTT	CASSQIGTLNTEAFF
TRBJ2-7	-	TRBV2	-	TGTGCCAGCAGCGCCCGACTCACCTACGAGCAGTACTTC	CASSARLTYEQYF
TRBJ2-3	TRBD1	TRBV7-8	-	TGTGCCAGCAGCGAACAGGACAGGGCCACAGATACGCAGTATTTT	CASSEQDRATDTQYF
TRBJ2-3	TRBD2	TRBV2	-	TGTGCCAGCGTCGGCGGGAGAACCACAGATACGCAGTATTTT	CASVGGRTTDTQYF
TRBJ1-3	-	TRBV29-1	-	TGCAGCGTTGAAGATCTTAGAAACACCATATATTTT	CSVEDLRNTIYF
TRBJ2-1	-	TRBV6-1	-	TGTGCCAGCAGTGAATGGACGGACCACTACAATGAGCAGTTCTTC	CASSEWTDHYNEQFF
TRBJ1-1	-	TRBV2	-	TGTGCCAGCGGGGAAGGCACAGGGCACACTGAAGCTTTCTTT	CASGEGTGHTEAFF
TRBJ1-1	-	TRBV6-1	-	TGTGCCAGCAGTGTCTCTCGACAGGTCTTT	CASSVSRQVF
TRBJ1-2	TRBD1	TRBV11-2	few	TGTGCCAGCAGCCTCGGGACAGGGGATGGCTACACCTTC	CASSLGTGDGYTF
TRBJ2-3	-	TRBV27	-	TGTGCCAGCAGTCCACAGCTTGTAGATACGCAGTATTTT	CASSPQLVDTQYF
TRBJ2-7	TRBD2	TRBV5-1	-	TGCGCCAGCAGCTTGGTGGGACTAGCGGGAGACGAGCAGTACTTC	CASSLVGLAGDEQYF
TRBJ2-3	TRBD2	TRBV28	-	TGTGCCAGCAGTTTAGCCCTAGCGGATAGCACAGATACGCAGTATTTT	CASSLALADSTDTQYF
TRBJ2-2	TRBD2	TRBV10-1	-	TGCGCCAGCAGTAAGACTAGCGGGAAAACGAACACCGGGGAGCTGTTTTTT	CASSKTSGKTNTGELFF
TRBJ2-3	-	TRBV7-9	once	TGTGCCAGCAGTCTCCAGGCGGATACGCAGTATTTT	CASSLQADTQYF
TRBJ2-7	-	TRBV4-3	-	TGCGCCAGCAGCCAGACCCTCCGATACGAGCAGTACTTC	CASSQTLRYEQYF
TRBJ1-1	-	TRBV11-2	-	TGTGCCAGCAGCTCACAGGGATTGAACACTGAAGCTTTCTTT	CASSSQGLNTEAFF
TRBJ2-2	TRBD1	TRBV9	-	TGTGCCAGCAGCCTCGAGACAGGGGGAACCGGGGAGCTGTTTTTT	CASSLETGGTGELFF
TRBJ2-1	TRBD2	TRBV14	-	TGTGCCAGCAGCCGATCCCTAGCGGGGATATACAATGAGCAGTTCTTC	CASSRSLAGIYNEQFF
TRBJ1-3	TRBD1	TRBV4-1	-	TGCGCCAGCAGCCTCCGGGACAGCTCTGGAAACACCATATATTTT	CASSLRDSSGNTIYF
TRBJ2-7	-	TRBV7-3	-	TGTGCCAGCAGCTTAGGTCCAGGGCGCGAGCAGTACTTC	CASSLGPGREQYF
TRBJ2-7	TRBD2	TRBV18	-	TGTGCCAGCTCACCTACTAGCGGGAGGGACGAGCAGTACTTC	CASSPTSGRDEQYF
TRBJ2-7	-	TRBV25-1	once	TGTGCCAGCAGTGATCTTGGGGCTCCCTCCTACGAGCAGTACTTC	CASSDLGAPSYEQYF
TRBJ2-3	-	TRBV6-5	-	TGTGCCAGCAGCTACTCCGTGGGGACAGATACGCAGTATTTT	CASSYSVGTDTQYF
TRBJ2-5	TRBD2	TRBV4-1	-	TGCGCCAGCAGCCAACGGACTAGCGGAGCGTACCAAGAGACCCAGTACTTC	CASSQRTSGAYQETQYF
TRBJ1-5	-	TRBV6-5	few	TGTGCCAGCAGTTACTGGCAGAGCAATCAGCCCCAGCATTTT	CASSYWQSNQPQHF
TRBJ2-5	TRBD2	TRBV7-9	-	TGTGCCAGCAGCCCTAGACTAGCGGAACCTAAAGAGACCCAGTACTTC	CASSPRLAEPKETQYF
TRBJ2-2	TRBD1	TRBV13	-	TGTGCCAGCAGCTCCCAACAGGGGACGAACACCGGGGAGCTGTTTTTT	CASSSQQGTNTGELFF
TRBJ1-1	-	TRBV30	-	TGTGCCTGGAGTGTATTTGCCGGGTACCAGCCTGAAGCTTTCTTT	CAWSVFAGYQPEAFF
TRBJ2-7	TRBD1	TRBV11-2	medium-sized	TGTGCCAGCAGCTCTCCCAGGACAGGGGAAGAACCCTACGAGCAGTACTTC	CASSSPRTGEEPYEQYF
TRBJ2-1	TRBD2	TRBV5-6	-	TGTGCCAGCAGCAAAACTAGCGGGCCAAACAATGAGCAGTTCTTC	CASSKTSGPNNEQFF
TRBJ2-6	-	TRBV6-1	-	TGTGCCAGCAGTGAATGGGACTGGAGCTCTGGGGCCAACGTCCTGACTTTC	CASSEWDWSSGANVLTF
TRBJ1-5	TRBD1	TRBV19	-	TGTGCCAGTAATTCCCCTGGACAGGGGAGGGGTCAGCCCCAGCATTTT	CASNSPGQGRGQPQHF
TRBJ2-7	-	TRBV7-9	-	TGTGCCAGCAGATTGGAGTTGGGTCCGAATTCCTACGAGCAGTACTTC	CASRLELGPNSYEQYF
TRBJ1-1	TRBD1	TRBV10-3	-	TGTGCCATCAGTGAGTCGGGAATTGACAGGGCATACACTGAAGCTTTCTTT	CAISESGIDRAYTEAFF
TRBJ2-6	-	TRBV21-1	-	TGTGCCAGCAGCAAAGAACAAATCGGATCTGGGGCCAACGTCCTGACTTTC	CASSKEQIGSGANVLTF